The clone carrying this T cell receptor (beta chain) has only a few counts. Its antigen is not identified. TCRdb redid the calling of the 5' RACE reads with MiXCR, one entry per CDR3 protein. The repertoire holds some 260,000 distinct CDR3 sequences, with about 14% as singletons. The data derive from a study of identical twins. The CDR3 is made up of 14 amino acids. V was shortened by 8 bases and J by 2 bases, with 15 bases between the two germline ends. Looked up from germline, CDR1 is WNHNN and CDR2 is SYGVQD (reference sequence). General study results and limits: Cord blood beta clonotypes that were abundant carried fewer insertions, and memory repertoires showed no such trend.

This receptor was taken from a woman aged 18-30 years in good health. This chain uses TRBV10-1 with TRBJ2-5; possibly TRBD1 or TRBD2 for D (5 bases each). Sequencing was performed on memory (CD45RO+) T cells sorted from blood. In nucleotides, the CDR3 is TGCGCCAGCTTCCCCCGGGACGCACAAGAGACCCAGTACTTC. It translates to CASFPRDAQETQYF.